Presented here are 20 T cell receptor beta chains from one specimen sequenced in a study of cytomegalovirus exposure and HLA in healthy donors. The method was immunoSEQ multiplex PCR; TCRdb's version includes in-frame clones alone and lacks a portion of them. The sample comprises over 85,000 clones, approximately 95% of which are singletons, and approximately 1% rests with the top ten. Sequencing was carried out using PBMCs. Receptors were obtained from a woman aged 18 to 35 in good health and CMV-seronegative.

The chain carries TRBV7-3 and TRBJ2-2; no clear D gene. This CDR3 comprises 14 residues. Germline V lookup: CDR1 SGHTA, CDR2 FQGTGA. V lost 5 bases and J lost 8, with 15 bases in between. In DNA, the CDR3 is TGTGCCAGCAGCATCTCCGGTACTACTGGGGAGCTGTTTTTT. Protein product: CASSISGTTGELFF.

V gene TRBV5-1 combines with J gene TRBJ2-3; 8 positions agree with TRBD1. The trim removed 7 bases at V and 2 bases at J, leaving 3 bases unmatched. CDR1 is SGHRS and CDR2 is YFSETQ in the germline V gene. This CDR3 comprises 13 residues. The CDR3 loop reads CASAGQATDTQYF. For the CDR3, the DNA is TGCGCCAGCGCGGGACAGGCCACAGATACGCAGTATTTT.

The J gene is TRBJ1-5, the V gene TRBV4-1; D might be TRBD1 (6 bases). The CDR3 contains 15 residues. V lost 1 base, J lost 1 base, and 8 bases lay in between. The germline V gene encodes CDR1 MGHRA and CDR2 YSYEKL. This CDR3 reads CASSQAGTSNQPQHF. The CDR3 nucleotides read TGCGCCAGCAGCCAAGCTGGGACAAGCAATCAGCCCCAGCATTTT.

The rearrangement uses TRBV19 and TRBJ2-7, with D maybe TRBD1 (5 bases). The V and J ends lost 3 bases and 5 bases respectively, with 14 bases between them. The CDR3 length is 14 residues. Germline V gene lookup returns CDR1 LNHDA and CDR2 SQIVND (reference sequence). This CDR3 reads CASSIRPIGDEQYF. Here the CDR3 DNA reads TGTGCCAGTAGTATTAGACCCATAGGGGACGAGCAGTACTTC.

The chain combines TRBV2 with TRBJ1-5, with a weak D call TRBD1 (5 bases). Germline V lookup: CDR1 SNHLY, CDR2 FYNNEI. Trimming stripped 3 bases from V and 4 bases from J, with 13 bases between. This CDR3 has 15 residues. In DNA, the CDR3 is TGTGCCAGCAGTGATTATTGGCAGGGAAATCAGCCCCAGCATTTT. It is translated as CASSDYWQGNQPQHF.

This chain links TRBV9 with TRBJ2-2, with 8 bases identical to TRBD2. Germline V gives CDR1 SGDLS, CDR2 YYNGEE. The ends lost 0 bases at V and 3 bases at J; junction bases unmatched: 7. The CDR3 covers 17 residues. This CDR3 reads CASSVGPTSAYTGELFF. DNA of the CDR3: TGTGCCAGCAGCGTAGGCCCGACTAGCGCCTACACCGGGGAGCTGTTTTTT.

The chain is built from TRBV6-5 and TRBJ1-3; D uncertain. The V and J ends lost 0 bases and 0 bases respectively, with 3 bases between them. The CDR3 totals 14 residues. Germline CDR1 and CDR2: MNHEY and SVGAGI. As DNA, the CDR3 is TGTGCCAGCAGTTACTCCATCTCTGGAAACACCATATATTTT. Its protein is CASSYSISGNTIYF.

This chain uses TRBV29-1 with TRBJ1-3; D unresolved. Trimming shortened V by 7 bases and J by 0 bases, and 19 bases separated the two germline ends. The CDR3 spans 16 residues. The germline CDR1 and CDR2 sequences are SQVTM and ANQGSEA. Written as DNA, the CDR3 is TGCAGCGCTGAGACACGTCCGGAATACTCTGGAAACACCATATATTTT. It is translated as CSAETRPEYSGNTIYF.

The V gene is TRBV27, the J gene TRBJ2-7; perhaps TRBD1 as D (6 bases). CDR1 and CDR2 from the germline V gene are MNHEY and SMNVEV (reference sequence). V was shortened by 2 bases and J by 0 bases, with 11 bases between the two germline ends. The CDR3 has 15 amino acids. CDR3 sequence (DNA): TGTGCCAGCAGTTTAAGCACAGGGAGCTCCTACGAGCAGTACTTC. It translates to CASSLSTGSSYEQYF.

This sequence joins TRBV7-9 and TRBJ2-3, with 9 bases aligning to TRBD2. The CDR3 contains 16 residues. After removal of 5 bases from V and 1 base from J, the junction contained 7 bases not matched to a gene. The V gene's germline CDR1 is SEHNR and CDR2 FQNEAQ (reference sequence). The CDR3 region has the DNA TGTGCCAGCAGCCCTAGACAGCGGGGGGGCACAGATACGCAGTATTTT. Translation gives CASSPRQRGGTDTQYF.

This clone was seen a single time. This chain connects TRBV18 to TRBJ2-4, with D possibly TRBD1 on 5 matching bases. The CDR3 sequence is 14 residues long. The V gene's germline CDR1 is KGHSH and CDR2 LQKENI. V was cut by 0 bases and J by 8 bases, with 11 bases left in between. This CDR3 is CASSPPQGRDIQYF. In DNA form, the CDR3 reads TGTGCCAGCTCACCACCGCAGGGAAGAGACATTCAGTACTTC. Supplemented by reference TRBV18 and TRBJ2-4, the full variable domain reads NAGVMQNPRHLVRRRGQEARLRCSPMKGHSHVYWYRQLPEEGLKFMVYLQKENIIDESGMPKERFSAEFPKEGPSILRIQQVVRGDSAAYFCASSPPQGRDIQYFGAGTRLSVL.

This clone has only one observation. The V call is TRBV5-6, the J call TRBJ2-1, with 8 bases aligning to TRBD1. V lost 4 bases and J lost 1; bases outside the gene matches: 7. The CDR3 spans 16 residues. CDR1 and CDR2 from the germline V gene are SGHDT and YYEEEE. CDR3 DNA sequence: TGTGCCAGCAGCCCCGACAGGGGTTTATCCTACAATGAGCAGTTCTTC. The encoded protein is CASSPDRGLSYNEQFF. Variable domain in full (rest from reference TRBV5-6 and TRBJ2-1): DAGVTQSPTHLIKTRGQQVTLRCSPKSGHDTVSWYQQALGQGPQFIFQYYEEEERQRGNFPDRFSGHQFPNYSSELNVNALLLGDSALYLCASSPDRGLSYNEQFFGPGTRLTVL.

V is TRBV5-4 and J is TRBJ1-1; 7 positions agree with TRBD1. Trimming took 4 bases from V and 0 from J; bases not matched to a gene: 6. The CDR3 is made up of 15 amino acids. Germline lookup yields CDR1 SGHNT and CDR2 YYREEE (reference sequence). The CDR3 loop reads CASSPWDSLNTEAFF. Here the CDR3 DNA reads TGTGCCAGCAGCCCTTGGGACAGCCTGAACACTGAAGCTTTCTTT.

The V and J genes are TRBV30 and TRBJ1-2; 8 bases are shared with TRBD1. Trimming at V came to 2 bases and at J to 4 bases, leaving 3 bases not matched to a gene. CDR3 size: 13 residues. Germline V lookup: CDR1 GTSNPN, CDR2 SVGIG (reference sequence). The DNA for the CDR3 is TGTGCCTGGAGTATGACAGGGGCCTATGGCTACACCTTC. It specifies CAWSMTGAYGYTF. Full variable domain (rest looked up from reference TRBV30 and TRBJ1-2): SQTIHQWPATLVQPVGSPLSLECTVEGTSNPNLYWYRQAAGRGLQLLFYSVGIGQISSEVPQNLSASRPQDRQFILSSKKLLLSDSGFYLCAWSMTGAYGYTFGSGTRLTVV.

The V gene is TRBV9, the J gene TRBJ1-4; 9 bases fit TRBD1. Trimming cost V 3 bases and J 6 bases; bases outside gene matches: 6. Germline V CDR1 and CDR2: SGDLS, YYNGEE. The CDR3 length is 15 residues. The CDR3 here is CASSGPGQGYEKLFF. The CDR3 DNA follows: TGTGCCAGCAGCGGCCCGGGACAGGGCTATGAAAAACTGTTTTTT.

This clone was recorded only once. The genes are TRBV6-5 and TRBJ2-1, with D possibly TRBD1 on 6 matching bases. Germline V CDR1 and CDR2: MNHEY, SVGAGI. Trimming pared 3 bases from V and 15 bases from J, leaving 15 bases between. This CDR3 has 12 amino acids. CDR3 protein: CASSYRGRGTFF. The CDR3 DNA sequence: TGTGCCAGCAGTTATCGGGGCAGGGGTACGTTCTTC.

J is TRBJ2-5 and V is TRBV5-4, with TRBD2 matching 13 bases. Germline V CDR1 and CDR2: SGHNT, YYREEE (reference sequence). The CDR3 length is 16 residues. Trimming at V came to 2 bases and at J to 1 base, leaving 2 bases not matched to a gene. This chain's CDR3 is CASSLRLAGGQETQYF. CDR3 coding DNA: TGTGCCAGCAGCTTACGACTAGCGGGGGGCCAAGAGACCCAGTACTTC.

The chain has TRBV19 and TRBJ2-1; 13 bases line up with TRBD2. The CDR3 sequence is 21 residues long. Germline V lookup: CDR1 LNHDA, CDR2 SQIVND (reference sequence). With 3 bases clipped from V and 0 bases from J, the junction kept 14 bases outside the gene matches. The DNA for the CDR3 is TGTGCCAGTAGTATCGTCGAGCCGGGACTAGCGGGACTGAGCTCCTACAATGAGCAGTTCTTC. Its translation: CASSIVEPGLAGLSSYNEQFF.

This clone came up once. The J gene is TRBJ2-7, the V gene TRBV9; D may be TRBD2 (5 bases). CDR3 length: 13 residues. Between the trimmed V and J ends, which lost 0 bases and 6 bases, there was a span of 10 bases. The V gene's germline CDR1 is SGDLS and CDR2 YYNGEE. Written as DNA, the CDR3 is TGTGCCAGCAGCGTAGTGGTAGGGAGCGAGCAGTACTTC. Translated: CASSVVVGSEQYF.

J is TRBJ2-7 and V is TRBV6-6, with TRBD2 matching over 10 bases. The CDR3 has 15 amino acids. Trimming cost V 5 bases and J 3 bases; bases outside gene matches: 7. Per the germline V gene, CDR1 is MNHNY and CDR2 is SVGAGI (reference sequence). The CDR3 coding sequence is TGTGCCAGCAGTGCCCTAGCGGGAGAGAGCTACGAGCAGTACTTC. Translation gives CASSALAGESYEQYF.